The T cell receptor beta chain under discussion was sequenced for a study of T cells after yellow fever vaccination. Trimming shortened V by 4 bases and J by 10 bases, and 11 bases separated the two germline ends. Germline CDR1 SEHNR, CDR2 FQNEAQ (reference sequence). The CDR3 contains 13 residues. This clonotype was found a few times. The antigen is not known. TCRdb called the 5' RACE reads again in MiXCR, with one record for every CDR3 protein. The sample includes about 330,000 distinct CDR3 sequences, around 6.8% seen only once; the top ten take roughly a sixth. Findings and limits, study-wide: Clonotypes shared by both compartments, CD4 and CD8, made up a small share.

This clonotype was obtained from a man younger than 35 who received the YFV17D yellow fever vaccine. The material sequenced was PBMCs, taken more than 35 days after the first yellow fever vaccination. The chain has TRBV7-9 and TRBJ1-6; D gene ambiguous. CDR3 sequence: CASSSWTGSPLHF. DNA for the CDR3: TGTGCCAGCAGCTCCTGGACCGGGTCACCCCTCCACTTT.